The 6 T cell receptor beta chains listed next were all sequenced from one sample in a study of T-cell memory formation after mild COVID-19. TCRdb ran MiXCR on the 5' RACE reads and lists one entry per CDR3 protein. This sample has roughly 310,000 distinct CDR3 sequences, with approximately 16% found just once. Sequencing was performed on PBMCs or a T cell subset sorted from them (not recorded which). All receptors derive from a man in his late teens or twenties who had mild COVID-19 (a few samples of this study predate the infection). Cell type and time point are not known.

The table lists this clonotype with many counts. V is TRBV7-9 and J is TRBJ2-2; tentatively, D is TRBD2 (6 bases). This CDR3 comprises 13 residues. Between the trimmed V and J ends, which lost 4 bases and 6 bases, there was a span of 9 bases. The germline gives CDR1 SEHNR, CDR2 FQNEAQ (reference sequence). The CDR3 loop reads CASSYGTPGELFF. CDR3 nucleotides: TGTGCCAGCAGCTACGGGACTCCCGGGGAGCTGTTTTTT.

The CDR3 DNA reads as TGCGCCAGCAGCTTGGCCAAGGCGAGACAGGGGGTTTACGAGCAGTACTTC. It codes for CASSLAKARQGVYEQYF. The chain carries TRBV5-1 and TRBJ2-7, with TRBD1 identical over 9 bases. This CDR3 comprises 17 residues. The germline CDR1 and CDR2 sequences are SGHRS and YFSETQ. The trim removed 0 bases at V and 4 bases at J, leaving 11 bases unmatched. Complete variable domain (other parts from reference TRBV5-1 and TRBJ2-7): KAGVTQTPRYLIKTRGQQVTLSCSPISGHRSVSWYQQTPGQGLQFLFEYFSETQRNKGNFPGRFSGRQFSNSRSEMNVSTLELGDSALYLCASSLAKARQGVYEQYFGPGTRLTVT.

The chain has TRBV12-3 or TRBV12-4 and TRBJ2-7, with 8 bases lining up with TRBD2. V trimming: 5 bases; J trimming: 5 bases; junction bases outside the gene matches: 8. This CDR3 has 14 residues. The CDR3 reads CASSHRSGGHEQYF. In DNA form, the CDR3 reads TGTGCCAGCAGTCATAGGTCGGGGGGGCACGAGCAGTACTTC.

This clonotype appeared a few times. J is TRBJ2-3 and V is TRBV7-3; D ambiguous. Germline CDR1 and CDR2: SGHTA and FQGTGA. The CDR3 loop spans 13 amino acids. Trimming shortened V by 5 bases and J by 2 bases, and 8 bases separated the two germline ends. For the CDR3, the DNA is TGTGCCAGCAGCCCTACCGTCACAGATACGCAGTATTTT. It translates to CASSPTVTDTQYF.

The CDR3 sequence is CATSRELASGGFNEQFF. The CDR3 nucleotides are TGTGCCACCAGCAGAGAACTCGCCAGCGGGGGGTTCAATGAGCAGTTCTTC. The chain recombines TRBV15 with TRBJ2-1, with 9 bases fitting TRBD2. This CDR3 comprises 17 residues. The germline V gene has CDR1 LNHNV and CDR2 YYDKDF (reference sequence). Germline trimming cut 0 bases from V and 6 bases from J; bases unmatched to any gene: 9.

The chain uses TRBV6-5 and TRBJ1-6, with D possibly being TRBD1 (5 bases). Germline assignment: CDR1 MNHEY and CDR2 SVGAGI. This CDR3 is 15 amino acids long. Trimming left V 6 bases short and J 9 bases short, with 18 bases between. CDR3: CASSLGGGEVSPLHF. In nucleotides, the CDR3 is TGTGCCAGCAGCTTAGGAGGAGGGGAGGTTTCACCCCTCCACTTT.